This entry describes one T cell receptor (beta chain). Its specificity is not known. Original analysis: ImmunoSEQ supplied junction-only sequences lacking quality scores, so filtering was different. Measured with immunoSEQ multiplex PCR; TCRdb has only the in-frame clones, and not every one. The V and J calls and clone size come from that table; D and trimming were worked out from the DNA. The table has some 1.5 million clones, roughly 98% seen once. The V gene's germline CDR1 is WNHNN and CDR2 SYGVQD (reference sequence). The CDR3 length is 16 residues. The V segment lost 1 base and the J segment 3 bases; nucleotides outside the gene matches: 4. This sample is part of a study of shared clonotypes between healthy human individuals. Study overall: The study enrolled a couple of women and three men aged 18 to 49.

General observations from the study: Clonotypes not shared had lower generation probabilities than those common to all four donors.

The chain is built from TRBV10-1 and TRBJ2-1, with TRBD2 matching 9 bases. The TCR was taken from a man aged 25 to 40 in good health. The sequenced sample consisted of naive CD4+ T cells sorted from blood. Sample subset: CD45RA+ positively selected. As DNA, the CDR3 is TGCGCCAGCAGTGAGTTTAGGACTAGCGACTACAATGAGCAGTTCTTC. It yields the protein CASSEFRTSDYNEQFF.